The present T cell receptor beta chain was sequenced within a study of early T cells in non-severe SARS-CoV-2 infection (dated by TCRdb to about 2021). Describing the broader study: TCR sequencing used bulk RNA from unsorted whole blood, so alpha and beta chains could not be paired.

Here is what the overall study found, with its caveats: VDJdb matching was skewed toward anti-spike CD8 responses, so virus-specific expansions were likely underestimated and private and CD4 specificities were missed.

A case-control design nested within a healthcare worker cohort in London, UK, was used, with weekly nasopharyngeal swab PCR tests and blood sampling performed. Healthcare workers were recruited during the week of the UK lockdown, between 23 and 31 March 2020, and followed weekly for up to roughly 15 weeks. The sample holds a few counts of this clonotype. Its antigen is not yet known. Base-call qualities are not available, and no considerably larger clone is one nucleotide away. The junction carries 5 bases between V and J, which are trimmed by 5 bases and 1 base respectively. Taken from cysteine to phenylalanine, the CDR3 has 11 residues. The only DNA kept is the CDR3, 33 bases in frame from the first base. The germline V gene (reference sequence) gives CDR1 as DFQATT and CDR2 as SNEGSKA. Libraries came from 5' RACE. Sequencing took place on a NextSeq 500. In the TCR library protocol, unique molecular identifiers were attached to individual cDNA molecules to correct for PCR bias and sequencing error. Both TCR alpha and beta chains were sequenced, and tight co-correlation was observed between alpha and beta sequence abundances in each sample. For the original study's pipeline: Decombinator V4 was used to annotate the V gene, J gene and CDR3 of the TCR sequences. TCRs were defined as expanded if a significant change between any two time points was detected under a Poisson model with p below 0.0001. TCR abundances were normalised to the total number of TCRs sequenced per sample and expressed as counts per million. MAIT TCRs were defined by TRAV1-2 paired with TRAJ12, TRAJ20 or TRAJ33, and iNKT TCRs by TRAV10 paired with TRAJ18. VDJdb, accessed 1 November 2021, was searched for CMV, EBV and SARS-CoV-2 annotated TCRs, with TCRs annotated for multiple antigens excluded. TCRdb took the public reads, trimmed them with fastp at Q25, ran MiXCR for clone calling and kept in-frame beta chains. A single entry per CDR3 protein holds the most common genes and DNA from its merged rows. TCRdb, rather than the study authors, made the V and J calls. In this sample the table shows roughly 90,000 distinct CDR3 sequences, around 13% of which occur a single time. The ten largest clones capture 5% to 7.5% of the sample.

The clonotype was recovered from an adult who was a healthcare worker with PCR-confirmed SARS-CoV-2 infection or an uninfected control (not recorded which). The specimen was whole blood. The rearrangement combines TRBV20-1 with TRBJ1-1; the D gene is not confidently resolved. The encoded CDR3 is CSARQNTEAFF. The DNA sequence is as follows: TGCAGTGCTCGACAGAACACTGAAGCTTTCTTT.